This T cell receptor (beta chain) was sequenced for a study of cytomegalovirus exposure and HLA in healthy donors. Study-level background: Samples from HLA-typed donors yielded about 85 million unique TCRs in an early data release.

CDR1 and CDR2 from the germline V gene are SSHAT and FNYEAQ (reference sequence). The ends lost 5 bases at V and 3 bases at J; junction bases unmatched: 7. The CDR3 has 14 amino acids. Primers included in the PCR were 60 Vbeta and 13 Jbeta primers. The data were produced by immunoSEQ multiplex PCR, yet TCRdb's version contains in-frame clones alone and is incomplete. In total, the table holds roughly 140,000 clones. The V gene is TRBV7-7, the J gene TRBJ2-7; 7 positions agree with TRBD2. The specimen sequenced was PBMCs. The sequence was obtained from a man in his forties in good health and CMV-seronegative. The CDR3 DNA reads TGTGCCAGCAGCCCCGGGACGGGGGGCTACGAGCAGTACTTC. It is translated as CASSPGTGGYEQYF.